The T cell receptor beta chain described here comes from a study of blood T cells in healthy people across ages. This clonotype has only one observation. The CDR3 runs 14 residues. The V and J ends lost 5 bases and 3 bases respectively, with 13 bases between them. Germline V CDR1 and CDR2: LGHNT, FRNRAP. The use of a sample-barcoded 5' primer and a J-beta primer mix characterized a second PCR of roughly 6 to 11 cycles. TCRdb reprocessed the 5' RACE reads via MiXCR and lists one record per CDR3 protein. This table holds almost 1 million distinct CDR3 sequences, roughly 51% found once. The sample taken for sequencing was blood. The sequence was obtained from a woman between 55 and 75 years old in good health. V gene TRBV12-5 combines with J gene TRBJ1-1; possible D gene TRBD1, 5 bases. The CDR3 DNA reads as TGTGCTAGTGGTCGCTCTGGGGGATACACTGAAGCTTTCTTT. Encoded protein: CASGRSGGYTEAFF.